Detailed here is one T cell receptor (beta chain). Its specificity is unknown. V was shortened by 3 bases and J by 5 bases, with 11 bases between the two germline ends. Per the germline V gene, CDR1 is PRHDT and CDR2 is FYEKMQ (reference sequence). This CDR3 region has 14 residues. CD45RO-negative cells were positively selected for CCR7, leaving out terminally differentiated effector memory CD45RA+ cells. This specimen belongs to a study of shared clonotypes between healthy human individuals. Background on the study: Each donor's CD8 memory used one plate, CD8 naive two, each CD4 subset three.

It was at deep level that the assay was run. Under the authors' procedure: Junction-only immunoSEQ sequences carried no quality scores, so filtering differed. The protocol was immunoSEQ multiplex PCR, while the TCRdb copy is restricted to in-frame clones and leaves out a portion. V and J calls and clone size come straight from that table; D and trimming were deduced from the DNA. This sample has about 1,900,000 clones, with less than 95% found just once. The study's findings and limits: Relative to memory subsets, naive subsets generally showed larger estimated richness.

This chain uses TRBV13 with TRBJ2-1, with a possible D match to TRBD1 (5 bases). The specimen was naive CD8+ T cells sorted from blood. This TCR came from a man in his late teens or twenties in good health. The CDR3 DNA follows: TGTGCCAGCAGCTTGCGGCCAGGGAACAATGAGCAGTTCTTC. Translating gives CASSLRPGNNEQFF.